The 17 T cell receptor beta chains below come from one sample, sequenced in a study of T cells in women clearing cervical HPV infection. Sequencing used immunoSEQ multiplex PCR; TCRdb keeps in-frame clones, though not all of them. This table lists about 26,000 clones. The sequencing sample was made of blood buffy coat. The origin of the receptors is a woman aged 18 to 75 with a cervical HPV16 infection that either progressed to CIN3+ or cleared (not recorded which).

In regard to this clone: The DNA ends 3 residues before the CDR3 does, and the rest of the CDR3 is filled in from the germline J gene. The genes are TRBV29-1 and TRBJ2-7; 9 bases agree with TRBD1. Trimming removed 2 bases from V and 1 base from J; junction bases left unmatched: 3. This CDR3 region has 14 residues. The germline gives CDR1 SQVTM, CDR2 ANQGSEA. CDR3 DNA (partial): TGCAGCGTTGAAAGGACAGGGGTATCCTACGAG. Translated: CSVERTGVSYE. The CDR3 reads in full as CSVERTGVSYEQYF.

With regard to this clone: The CDR3 end is not reached by the read, which stops 3 residues before it; the germline J gene fills it in. J is TRBJ2-5 and V is TRBV7-9, with D hard to call. V was clipped by 5 bases and J by 3 bases, with 16 bases between them. Germline lookup yields CDR1 SEHNR and CDR2 FQNEAQ (reference sequence). The CDR3 consists of 15 residues. CDR3 bases read: TGTGCCAGCAGCCCGACCCCGCCAGGAGAAGAGACC. It is translated as CASSPTPPGEET. The whole CDR3 is CASSPTPPGEETQYF.

In regard to this clone: The missing CDR3 end, 3 residues past where the read stops, is filled in from the germline J gene. The J gene is TRBJ1-5, the V gene TRBV7-9, with 7 bases matching TRBD1. The CDR3 covers 15 residues. The germline V gene has CDR1 SEHNR and CDR2 FQNEAQ (reference sequence). The V and J ends lost 4 bases and 0 bases, in that order; junction bases with no gene match: 3. The CDR3 DNA, read in part, is TGTGCCAGCAGCTCCGACAGGGATAGCAATCAGCCC. Translating it yields CASSSDRDSNQP. The complete CDR3 protein is CASSSDRDSNQPQHF.

Of note for this clone: The read comes to an end 3 residues before the CDR3 does, leaving the germline J gene to fill in the end. The chain employs TRBV2 and TRBJ1-1; TRBD1 might be the D (5 bases). This CDR3 spans 17 amino acids. The germline V and J ends were trimmed by 2 bases and 3 bases, with 19 bases remaining between them. CDR1 is SNHLY, CDR2 FYNNEI, per germline. The DNA read from the CDR3 is TGTGCCAGCAGTGAAAGGTGGGCAGGGAGGAAGGACACTGAA. It translates to CASSERWAGRKDTE. The entire CDR3 sequence reads CASSERWAGRKDTEAFF.

A word on this clone: The read comes to an end 3 residues before the CDR3 does, leaving the germline J gene to fill in the end. In the same sample, other DNA sequences code for this CDR3. V and J are TRBV5-1 and TRBJ1-3; D is uncertain. The germline CDR1 and CDR2 sequences are SGHRS and YFSETQ. The CDR3 is made up of 14 amino acids. V lost 0 bases to trimming and J lost 1 base, with 5 bases between them. CDR3 sequence reads: CASSLDSSGNTIYF. The sequenced part of the CDR3 DNA is TGCGCCAGCAGCTTGGACAGTTCTGGAAACACC.

Concerning this clone: The CDR3 end falls 3 residues outside the read, so it is completed with the germline J gene. The chain couples TRBV5-1 to TRBJ2-2; no clear D gene. Germline V gene data show CDR1 as SGHRS and CDR2 as YFSETQ. The V and J ends lost 3 bases and 1 base respectively, with 4 bases between them. This CDR3 comprises 13 residues. CDR3 DNA (partial): TGCGCCAGCAGCTCACAGAACACCGGGGAG. Its translation: CASSSQNTGE. The whole CDR3 sequence reads CASSSQNTGELFF. The full variable domain, completed using reference TRBV5-1 and TRBJ2-2, is KAGVTQTPRYLIKTRGQQVTLSCSPISGHRSVSWYQQTPGQGLQFLFEYFSETQRNKGNFPGRFSGRQFSNSRSEMNVSTLELGDSALYLCASSSQNTGELFFGEGSRLTVL.

Comment on this clone: The DNA ends 3 residues before the CDR3 does, and the rest of the CDR3 is filled in from the germline J gene. The V and J genes are TRBV11-3 and TRBJ2-3; TRBD2 might be the D (5 bases). Germline V lookup: CDR1 SGHNT, CDR2 YENEEA. The CDR3 has 13 amino acids. V lost 3 bases and J lost 4, with 8 bases in between. CDR3 region: CASSFQEADTQYF. The CDR3 DNA, read in part, is TGTGCCAGCAGCTTCCAGGAGGCAGATACG. Using reference TRBV11-3 and TRBJ2-3 for the parts outside the CDR3, the full variable domain is EAGVVQSPRYKIIEKKQPVAFWCNPISGHNTLYWYLQNLGQGPELLIRYENEEAVDDSQLPKDRFSAERLKGVDSTLKIQPAELGDSAVYLCASSFQEADTQYFGPGTRLTVL.

About this clone: The read terminates 3 residues before the CDR3 end, so the remaining end is supplied by the germline J gene. This chain joins TRBV7-9 and TRBJ2-4, with TRBD1 matching over 10 bases. The CDR3 loop spans 13 amino acids. Germline V lookup: CDR1 SEHNR, CDR2 FQNEAQ (reference sequence). The sequenced CDR3 bases are TGTGCCAGCAGCGAGGGGGACAGGGGCGGT. Encoded protein: CASSEGDRGG. The CDR3 as a whole reads CASSEGDRGGQYF.

With respect to this clone: The read stops 3 residues short of the end of the CDR3; the missing end is completed from the germline J gene. This rearrangement joins TRBV20-1 to TRBJ2-4; the D gene is possibly TRBD2 (7 bases). This CDR3 region has 17 residues. Trimming left V 1 base short and J 1 base short, with 17 bases between. The V gene's germline CDR1 is DFQATT and CDR2 SNEGSKA (reference sequence). Incomplete CDR3 DNA: TGCAGTGCTAGAGTACTAGGGGGGGATGGGGCCAAAAACATT. This sequence encodes CSARVLGGDGAKNI. In full, the CDR3 reads CSARVLGGDGAKNIQYF.

Notes on this clone: The sequence runs out 3 residues before the end of the CDR3; the remainder is reconstructed from the germline J gene. The gene calls are TRBV3-1 (or the pseudogene TRBV3-2) and TRBJ1-6, with D possibly being TRBD1 (5 bases). V was pared by 2 bases and J by 7 bases, with 9 bases between. The length of the CDR3 is 14 residues. Looked up from germline, CDR1 is LGHDT and CDR2 is YNNKEL (reference sequence). CDR3 DNA (partial): TGTGCCAGCAGCCAACAGGGAAGGAATTCACCC. As protein: CASSQQGRNSP. The complete CDR3 reads CASSQQGRNSPLHF.

Regarding this clone: The CDR3 end is not reached by the read, which stops 3 residues before it; the germline J gene fills it in. The same CDR3 is also encoded by other DNA sequences in this sample. V usage is TRBV19 and J usage is TRBJ1-3; TRBD1 agrees at 8 bases. The V segment lost 10 bases and the J segment 4 bases; nucleotides outside the gene matches: 15. The CDR3 has 16 amino acids. Germline V gene lookup returns CDR1 LNHDA and CDR2 SQIVND (reference sequence). CDR3 protein: CATTDRGTLSGNTIYF. The CDR3 DNA, read in part, is TGTGCCACCACTGACAGGGGTACTTTATCCGGAAACACC.

The part of the CDR3 DNA that was read is TGCAGTGCAACGGGACTAGCGGGGGGGGACCGCAATGAG. Protein sequence: CSATGLAGGDRNE. The whole CDR3 sequence reads CSATGLAGGDRNEQFF. J is TRBJ2-1 and V is TRBV20-1; 16 nucleotides line up with TRBD2. The sequenced fragment ends 3 residues before the CDR3 boundary, so the rest is inferred from the germline J gene. The CDR3 has 16 amino acids. Germline-derived CDR1 and CDR2 are DFQATT and SNEGSKA (reference sequence). V was clipped by 6 bases and J by 6 bases; unmatched bases: 8.

With regard to this clone: The read terminates 3 residues before the CDR3 end, so the remaining end is supplied by the germline J gene. The chain is built from TRBV5-1 and TRBJ1-6; TRBD1 might be the D (5 bases). CDR3 size: 16 residues. Germline V gene data show CDR1 as SGHRS and CDR2 as YFSETQ. Between the trimmed V and J ends, which lost 0 bases and 0 bases, there was a span of 7 bases. The covered CDR3 bases are TGCGCCAGCAGCTTGGACAGGAGCTCCTATAATTCACCC. This gives the protein CASSLDRSSYNSP. The entire CDR3 is CASSLDRSSYNSPLHF.

Points on this clone: Coverage ceases 3 residues before the CDR3 finishes, and the germline J gene fills in the end. The rearrangement joins TRBV5-1 to TRBJ2-3; 9 nucleotides match TRBD1. This CDR3 is built from 19 residues. With V trimmed by 2 bases and J by 0 bases, 13 bases remained unmatched. The V gene's germline CDR1 is SGHRS and CDR2 YFSETQ. The CDR3 is CASSLSPGQGTLSTDTQYF. The part of the CDR3 DNA that was read is TGCGCCAGCAGCTTAAGCCCCGGACAGGGGACCCTTAGCACAGATACG.

With regard to this clone: The read gets to within 3 residues of the CDR3 end, and the germline J gene fills in the rest. The J gene is TRBJ1-5, the V gene TRBV7-9; D is unclear. The CDR3 is 14 residues long. Germline assignment: CDR1 SEHNR and CDR2 FQNEAQ (reference sequence). The V end lost 2 bases, the J end lost 6 bases, and 11 bases lay between the germline ends. The sequenced CDR3 bases are TGTGCCAGCAGCTTATCAGGAGCGGGTCAGCCC. It yields the protein CASSLSGAGQP. In full, the CDR3 is CASSLSGAGQPQHF.

As to this clone: The sequence runs out 3 residues before the end of the CDR3; the remainder is reconstructed from the germline J gene. The chain couples TRBV4-1 to TRBJ2-1; unclear D gene. Germline V CDR1 and CDR2: MGHRA, YSYEKL. This CDR3 contains 13 residues. V was cut by 1 base and J by 8 bases, with 9 bases left in between. The CDR3 loop reads CASSQAKGYEQFF. The DNA read from the CDR3 is TGCGCCAGCAGCCAAGCCAAGGGCTATGAG.

CDR3 loop: CSASPDTFNTEAFF. The part of the CDR3 DNA that was read is TGCAGTGCTAGCCCGGACACCTTTAACACTGAA. The chain carries TRBV20-1 and TRBJ1-1, with D maybe TRBD1 (5 bases). The read terminates 3 residues ahead of where the CDR3 ends, so the germline J gene completes it. V gave up 3 bases and J gave up 2 bases, with 13 bases separating them. The germline V gene encodes CDR1 DFQATT and CDR2 SNEGSKA (reference sequence). The CDR3 is 14 amino acids.